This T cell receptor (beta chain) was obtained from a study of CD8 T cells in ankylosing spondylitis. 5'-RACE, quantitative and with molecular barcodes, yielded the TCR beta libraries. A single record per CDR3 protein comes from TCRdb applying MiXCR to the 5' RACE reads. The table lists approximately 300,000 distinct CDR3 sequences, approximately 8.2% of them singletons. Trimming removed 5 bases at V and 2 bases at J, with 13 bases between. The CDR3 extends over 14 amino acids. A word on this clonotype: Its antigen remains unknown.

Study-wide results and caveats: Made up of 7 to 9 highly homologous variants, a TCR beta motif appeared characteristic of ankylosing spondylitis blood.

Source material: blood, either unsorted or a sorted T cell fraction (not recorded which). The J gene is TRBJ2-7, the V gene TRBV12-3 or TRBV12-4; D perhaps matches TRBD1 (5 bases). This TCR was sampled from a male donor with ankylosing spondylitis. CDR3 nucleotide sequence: TGTGCCAGCAGTCCGACTGGGGCCGCCTACGAGCAGTACTTC. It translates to CASSPTGAAYEQYF.